Listed below are T cell receptor beta chains from one sample, sequenced in a study of PD-L1 blockade in urothelial cancer. The repertoire was sequenced with immunoSEQ multiplex PCR; TCRdb's copy has only in-frame clones and lacks some. Here the sample spans 40,000 or so clones, approximately 90% being singletons. The source was PBMCs, collected around atezolizumab (anti-PD-L1) treatment. These receptors all come from a woman in her sixties with urothelial cancer. Both conserved end residues are part of each CDR3. D genes are given only for firm matches. Clone sizes are given selectively: once, few, many, or a class where the clone is expanded.

j_call | d_call | v_call | clone_size | cdr3_nt | cdr3_aa
TRBJ1-2 | TRBD1 | TRBV28 | NA | TGTGCCAGCAGAAGCTCGGGACAGCGATTGTCTGGCTACACCTTC | CASRSSGQRLSGYTF
TRBJ1-2 | NA | TRBV5-4 | NA | TGTGCCAGCAGCTTGGAGGTTCCGAGGAACTATGGCTACACCTTC | CASSLEVPRNYGYTF
TRBJ2-1 | TRBD2 | TRBV5-1 | NA | TGCGCCAGCAGCGTCAGGGGGACTAGCGGGAGGGCCTACAATGAGCAGTTCTTC | CASSVRGTSGRAYNEQFF
TRBJ2-3 | NA | TRBV29-1 | NA | TGCAGCGCTGCAACACTAGCTTCAAGCACAGATACGCAGTATTTT | CSAATLASSTDTQYF
TRBJ2-1 | TRBD2 | TRBV7-9 | large | TGTGCCAGCAGCTTAGCGTCTAGCGGGCTCAATGAGCAGTTCTTC | CASSLASSGLNEQFF
TRBJ2-5 | NA | TRBV5-1 | NA | TGCGCCAGCAGCCTGTGGACGGGGGAAGAGACCCAGTACTTC | CASSLWTGEETQYF
TRBJ2-7 | TRBD2 | TRBV28 | NA | TGTGCCAGCAGTTTTCCCCCGACTAGCGGGAGCAACTACGAGCAGTACTTC | CASSFPPTSGSNYEQYF
TRBJ2-7 | TRBD2 | TRBV28 | NA | TGTGCCAGCAGTTTCAGACTAGCGGGAGTGGGGGAGCAGTACTTC | CASSFRLAGVGEQYF
TRBJ1-3 | NA | TRBV29-1 | NA | TGCAGCGTTGAAGTTGGCACTGGAAACACCATATATTTT | CSVEVGTGNTIYF
TRBJ1-2 | TRBD1 | TRBV28 | NA | TGTGCCAGCAGTGTAGGGGGCTCGGCTGGCTACACCTTC | CASSVGGSAGYTF
TRBJ2-3 | NA | TRBV19 | NA | TGTGCCAGTAGTCTATTCGGTCCTAGCACAGATACGCAGTATTTT | CASSLFGPSTDTQYF
TRBJ2-7 | NA | TRBV7-2 | NA | TGTGCCAGCGGCCAGGGAAGGTCCTACGAGCAGTACTTC | CASGQGRSYEQYF
TRBJ1-1 | TRBD1 | TRBV5-1 | NA | TGCGCCAGCAGCACTAGACAGGGAAACACTGAAGCTTTCTTT | CASSTRQGNTEAFF
TRBJ1-4 | NA | TRBV29-1 | NA | TGCAGCGTCAGACAGACTGCAACTAATGAAAAACTGTTTTTT | CSVRQTATNEKLFF
TRBJ1-5 | TRBD1 | TRBV19 | NA | TGTGCCAGTAGTCTTAAGGGGGCTAGCAATCAGCCCCAGCATTTT | CASSLKGASNQPQHF
TRBJ2-3 | TRBD2 | TRBV30 | NA | TGTGCCTGGAGTCCCGGCGGGAGTAGGGCAGATACGCAGTATTTT | CAWSPGGSRADTQYF
TRBJ1-5 | TRBD1 | TRBV9 | NA | TGTGCCAGCAGCCGGGAAGGACAGGGTACTCAGCCCCAGCATTTT | CASSREGQGTQPQHF
TRBJ2-3 | NA | TRBV25-1 | once | TGTGCCAGCAGTGGCAGGGATACGCAGTATTTT | CASSGRDTQYF
TRBJ1-1 | TRBD1 | TRBV19 | NA | TGTGCCAGTTACGTTGACCGAAGACAGGGATCTGAAGCTTTCTTT | CASYVDRRQGSEAFF
TRBJ2-3 | TRBD2 | TRBV7-3 | NA | TGTGCCAGCAGCTTGGGAGCGGGAAAGGGAGATACGCAGTATTTT | CASSLGAGKGDTQYF
TRBJ1-2 | TRBD1 | TRBV5-1 | few | TGCGCCAGCAGTCCCCAGGGGGCCGGCGGCTACACCTTC | CASSPQGAGGYTF
TRBJ2-5 | NA | TRBV5-1 | once | TGCGCCAGCAGCTTCCCAGACAGGAGCACGGAGTGGGAGACCCAGTACTTC | CASSFPDRSTEWETQYF
TRBJ2-5 | NA | TRBV7-8 | NA | TGTGCCAGCAGCCTCACCGCGGAGACCCAGTACTTC | CASSLTAETQYF
TRBJ2-1 | TRBD2 | TRBV7-2 | NA | TGTGCCAGCAGCGGGACTAGCGGCTACAATGAGCAGTTCTTC | CASSGTSGYNEQFF
TRBJ2-7 | NA | TRBV6-6 | NA | TGTGCCAGCTCCAGGCGGGTGGGCGACGAGCAGTACTTC | CASSRRVGDEQYF
TRBJ2-1 | NA | TRBV19 | NA | TGTGCCAGTAAGGGCGGAGGAGAGCAGTTCTTC | CASKGGGEQFF
TRBJ2-1 | NA | TRBV21-1 | NA | TGTGCCAGCATAGCTTGTGGGGCACTAGCGGGAGACAATGAGCAGTTCTTC | CASIACGALAGDNEQFF
TRBJ2-1 | NA | TRBV29-1 | once | TGCAGCGTTGGGACAGGCAGAGGAGGGGAGCAGTTCTTC | CSVGTGRGGEQFF
TRBJ2-3 | NA | TRBV5-6 | NA | TGTGCCAGCAGCTCGGGGGAGTCAACCACAGATACGCAGTATTTT | CASSSGESTTDTQYF
TRBJ1-1 | NA | TRBV2 | NA | TGTGCCAGCAGTGAATCCCAGAACACTGAAGCTTTCTTT | CASSESQNTEAFF
TRBJ1-2 | NA | TRBV13 | NA | TGTGCCAGCAGGAAGTACGGACAGTCCTATGGCTACACCTTC | CASRKYGQSYGYTF
TRBJ1-4 | NA | TRBV5-1 | NA | TGCGCCAGCAAAGGGGGGGTAACCACCACTAATGAAAAACTGTTTTTT | CASKGGVTTTNEKLFF
TRBJ2-7 | TRBD1 | TRBV27 | NA | TGTGCCAGCAGTTCCCTACAGGGGTATGCCTACGAGCAGTACTTC | CASSSLQGYAYEQYF
TRBJ2-7 | TRBD1 | TRBV19 | NA | TGTGCCAGTAGTATAGGAGGGACAGGGGTCTACGAGCAGTACTTC | CASSIGGTGVYEQYF
TRBJ2-7 | TRBD1 | TRBV11-2 | once | TGTGCCAGCAGCTCCACAGGGGGATTCGAGCAGTACTTC | CASSSTGGFEQYF
TRBJ1-5 | TRBD1 | TRBV5-8 | NA | TGTGCCAGCAGCTGGACAGGGGACTTCTATAGCAATCAGCCCCAGCATTTT | CASSWTGDFYSNQPQHF
TRBJ1-5 | NA | TRBV6-5 | NA | TGTGCCAGCAGGCCCGGGACAAGGAATCAGCCCCAGCATTTT | CASRPGTRNQPQHF
TRBJ1-2 | NA | TRBV18 | once | TGTGCCAGCTCCCAGGGACAAAACTATGGCTACACCTTC | CASSQGQNYGYTF
TRBJ2-1 | TRBD2 | TRBV7-9 | NA | TGTGCCAGCAGCTCCCTAGCGGGACCTTACAATGAGCAGTTCTTC | CASSSLAGPYNEQFF